A single sample is the source of the 19 T cell receptor beta chains below, sequenced in a study of cytomegalovirus exposure and HLA in healthy donors. This PCR relied on a set of 60 Vbeta primers and 13 Jbeta primers. This table comes from immunoSEQ multiplex PCR, and its TCRdb copy is limited to in-frame clones, with some not included. The profile shows 160,000 or so clones, 80% of them singletons. The sample taken for sequencing was PBMCs. These receptor sequences come from a woman in her forties or fifties in good health and CMV-seronegative.

V is TRBV11-2 and J is TRBJ1-3; possible D gene TRBD1, 5 bases. V gave up 6 bases and J gave up 0 bases, with 15 bases separating them. The CDR3 consists of 16 residues. Germline V CDR1 and CDR2: SGHAT, FQNNGV. The CDR3 DNA reads as TGTGCCAGCAGGGGGTCCAGGGTTTTCTCTGGAAACACCATATATTTT. Translated, it gives CASRGSRVFSGNTIYF.

This chain joins TRBV7-6 and TRBJ2-4, with TRBD1 identical over 7 bases. Germline V CDR1 and CDR2: SGHVS, FNYEAQ. CDR3 length equals 16 residues. Trimming at V came to 5 bases and at J to 1 base, leaving 8 bases not matched to a gene. CDR3 in amino acids: CASSRTTGLAKNIQYF. The DNA of the CDR3 is TGTGCCAGCAGCCGAACGACAGGGCTGGCCAAAAACATTCAGTACTTC.

The gene calls are TRBV25-1 and TRBJ1-6; the D gene is possibly TRBD1 (6 bases). Per germline, CDR1 MGHDK and CDR2 SYGVNS. Trimming removed 4 bases at V and 6 bases at J, with 13 bases between. The CDR3 loop spans 15 amino acids. CDR3 DNA: TGTGCCAGCAGTGCAGACAGGACGGGTAATTCACCCCTCCACTTT. This encodes CASSADRTGNSPLHF.

Note on this clone: The sample holds other DNA sequences that translate to the same CDR3. The chain employs TRBV7-2 and TRBJ2-5, with D unresolved. Deletions cut 1 base from V and 5 bases from J, with 5 bases between. Germline values: CDR1 SGHTA, CDR2 FQGNSA. The CDR3 length is 12 residues. CDR3 region: CASSLVRETQYF. CDR3 nucleotides: TGTGCCAGCAGCTTAGTCAGGGAGACCCAGTACTTC.

The rearrangement joins TRBV9 to TRBJ2-1, with 10 positions matching TRBD2. Per germline, CDR1 SGDLS and CDR2 YYNGEE. The CDR3 consists of 15 residues. V shed 0 bases, J shed 9 bases, and the junction held 6 bases outside the gene matches. CDR3 in amino acids: CASSVGASGRPEQFF. The DNA of the CDR3 is TGTGCCAGCAGCGTAGGGGCTAGCGGGAGACCTGAGCAGTTCTTC.

The genes are TRBV1 and TRBJ1-6. TRBV1 is described as a pseudogene. The CDR3 is made up of 18 amino acids. In DNA form, the CDR3 reads TGCACCAGCAGCCAAGATTATTGCGGCCTTCAGAATAATTCACCCCTCCACTTT. Translating gives CTSSQDYCGLQNNSPLHF.

The V and J genes are TRBV27 and TRBJ2-1; weak D call: TRBD1 (6 bases). The CDR3 sequence is 12 residues long. In germline, CDR1 is MNHEY, CDR2 SMNVEV (reference sequence). With 7 bases removed from V and 15 bases from J, the gap between germline ends came to 19 bases. CDR3 sequence: CASKLGHLEWFF. For the CDR3, the DNA is TGTGCCAGCAAACTGGGACATCTGGAGTGGTTCTTC.

The J gene is TRBJ1-4, the V gene TRBV5-5; 7 positions agree with TRBD1. V lost 3 bases to trimming and J lost 8 bases; unmatched junction nucleotides: 7. This CDR3 comprises 14 residues. From germline, CDR1 is SGHKS and CDR2 YYEKEE (reference sequence). The CDR3 nucleotides are TGTGCCAGCAGCTGGCGGACAGGCCCGGAAAAACTGTTTTTT. It translates to CASSWRTGPEKLFF.

CDR3 in amino acids: CASSALQGAQPQHF. The CDR3 DNA reads TGTGCCAGCAGTGCACTACAGGGGGCTCAGCCCCAGCATTTT. The V call is TRBV28, the J call TRBJ1-5, with TRBD1 identical over 9 bases. The CDR3 runs to 14 residues. Germline assignment: CDR1 MDHEN and CDR2 SYDVKM. With V trimmed by 5 bases and J by 6 bases, 5 bases remained unmatched.

This clone showed up just once. The rearrangement joins TRBV7-8 to TRBJ2-1, with D perhaps matching TRBD1 (5 bases). CDR1 and CDR2 from the germline V gene are SGHVS and FQNEAQ. The CDR3 has 14 amino acids. The V gene lost 5 bases and the J gene lost 7 bases, with 15 bases spanning the gap. CDR3: CASSGRVFGNEQFF. CDR3 in DNA: TGTGCCAGCAGCGGCAGGGTATTCGGTAATGAGCAGTTCTTC.

This clone appeared once. The gene calls are TRBV27 and TRBJ1-6; 12 nucleotides line up with TRBD1. CDR1 MNHEY and CDR2 SMNVEV come from the germline V gene (reference sequence). The CDR3 extends over 17 amino acids. Trimming removed 5 bases from V and 2 bases from J; junction bases left unmatched: 4. The CDR3 DNA reads as TGTGCCAGCAGTGGGACAGGGGGCCGAGCCTATAATTCACCCCTCCACTTT. The encoded protein is CASSGTGGRAYNSPLHF.

The rearrangement joins TRBV28 to TRBJ1-2; no definite D call. The CDR3 runs to 12 residues. Trimming left V 4 bases short and J 3 bases short, with 6 bases between. From germline, CDR1 is MDHEN and CDR2 SYDVKM. The CDR3 DNA is TGTGCCAGCAGTTCCTCGGACTATGGCTACACCTTC. Its protein product is CASSSSDYGYTF.

The chain has TRBV19 and TRBJ2-3, with a possible D match to TRBD2 (5 bases). The CDR3 runs to 14 residues. Germline V gene lookup returns CDR1 LNHDA and CDR2 SQIVND (reference sequence). Trimming took off 1 base at V and 0 bases at J, with 5 bases between the two ends. The CDR3 DNA follows: TGTGCCAGTAGTATAGCGGGGAGCACAGATACGCAGTATTTT. Residues: CASSIAGSTDTQYF. The variable domain in full, with the rest retrieved from reference TRBV19 and TRBJ2-3, is DGGITQSPKYLFRKEGQNVTLSCEQNLNHDAMYWYRQDPGQGLRLIYYSQIVNDFQKGDIAEGYSVSREKKESFPLTVTSAQKNPTAFYLCASSIAGSTDTQYFGPGTRLTVL.

The genes are TRBV28 and TRBJ2-7; D uncertain. Germline CDR1 reads MDHEN; CDR2 reads SYDVKM. CDR3 length: 11 residues. V shed 3 bases and J shed 7 bases, with 7 bases lying between them. The CDR3 DNA reads TGTGCCAGCAGTTTCTACGGGGAGCAGTACTTC. It encodes CASSFYGEQYF.

The chain carries TRBV2 and TRBJ2-7; D is unclear. This CDR3 region has 11 residues. CDR1 and CDR2 (germline): SNHLY, FYNNEI. The ends were cut back, 6 bases at V and 6 bases at J, with 9 bases in the middle. The CDR3 reads CASSPEPEQYF. Here the CDR3 DNA reads TGTGCCAGCAGCCCTGAGCCCGAGCAGTACTTC. The whole variable domain, remainder taken from reference TRBV2 and TRBJ2-7, is EPEVTQTPSHQVTQMGQEVILRCVPISNHLYFYWYRQILGQKVEFLVSFYNNEISEKSEIFDDQFSVERPDGSNFTLKIRSTKLEDSAMYFCASSPEPEQYFGPGTRLTVT.

The chain combines TRBV9 with TRBJ1-1; D is ambiguous. CDR1 and CDR2 (germline): SGDLS, YYNGEE. V shed 2 bases and J shed 11 bases, with 13 bases lying between them. This CDR3 comprises 12 residues. The CDR3 spells CASSVEGERAFF. The CDR3 nucleotides read TGTGCCAGCAGCGTTGAAGGAGAGAGGGCTTTCTTT.

V is TRBV5-1 and J is TRBJ1-4; 8 bases agree with TRBD1. The trim removed 3 bases at V and 6 bases at J, leaving 13 bases unmatched. CDR1 is SGHRS and CDR2 is YFSETQ in the germline V gene. CDR3 length equals 17 residues. This chain's CDR3 is CASSSGQVSGGYEKLFF. The CDR3 coding sequence is TGCGCCAGCAGCTCGGGACAGGTCAGTGGAGGATATGAAAAACTGTTTTTT.

The V gene is TRBV4-1, the J gene TRBJ2-7; D is unclear. The CDR3 contains 14 residues. In germline, CDR1 is MGHRA, CDR2 YSYEKL. Trimming left V 3 bases short and J 3 bases short, with 12 bases between. The CDR3 region has the DNA TGCGCCAGCAGCCAGGCCCAGGATGGCTACGAGCAGTACTTC. As protein: CASSQAQDGYEQYF.

This chain uses TRBV2 with TRBJ2-7, with D perhaps matching TRBD1 (5 bases). CDR1 is SNHLY and CDR2 is FYNNEI in the germline V gene. The CDR3 runs to 12 residues. The ends were cut back, 4 bases at V and 3 bases at J, with 7 bases in the middle. DNA of the CDR3: TGTGCCAGCAGTGCCGACAGCTACGAGCAGTACTTC. Translated: CASSADSYEQYF.